These 20 T cell receptor beta chains were all obtained from the same sample, sequenced in a study of T cell repertoires in cytomegalovirus infection. In TCRdb, the reads were re-called with MiXCR into one record per CDR3 protein. The sample carries approximately 400,000 distinct CDR3 sequences, roughly 30% recorded once. Material: PBMCs. These receptors all stem from a human donor in good health (CMV status not recorded). Some clones in this sample may be carry-over from other donors' samples.

This clonotype was observed at least ten times. This chain joins TRBV7-6 and TRBJ2-3; D may be TRBD1 or TRBD2 (7 bases each). Germline V gene lookup returns CDR1 SGHVS and CDR2 FNYEAQ. V lost 4 bases and J 1 base, leaving 12 bases between the germline ends. This CDR3 has 15 residues. DNA of the CDR3: TGTGCCAGCAGCTCCCAGGGGGGGGGCACAGATACGCAGTATTTT. Amino acid sequence: CASSSQGGGTDTQYF.

This rearrangement joins TRBV6-6 to TRBJ2-7; possibly TRBD2 for D (6 bases). Trimming removed 6 bases at V and 2 bases at J, with 17 bases between. The length of the CDR3 is 15 residues. Germline V gene data show CDR1 as MNHNY and CDR2 as SVGAGI (reference sequence). CDR3 DNA sequence: TGTGCCAGCAGAGGCGGAGGGACTCCTACCTACGAGCAGTACTTC. Amino acids: CASRGGGTPTYEQYF.

The V call is TRBV20-1, the J call TRBJ2-7; 12 positions agree with TRBD2. Germline V gene data show CDR1 as DFQATT and CDR2 as SNEGSKA (reference sequence). J was trimmed by 0 bases and V by 3 bases; bases with no gene match: 9. The CDR3 spans 17 residues. The CDR3 here is CSARSDGLAGISYEQYF. Written as DNA, the CDR3 is TGCAGTGCTAGGTCCGACGGACTAGCGGGGATCTCCTACGAGCAGTACTTC.

The gene calls are TRBV4-3 and TRBJ1-1; the D gene is possibly TRBD1 (5 bases). V was pared by 1 base and J by 2 bases, with 8 bases between. This CDR3 comprises 14 residues. CDR1 is LGHNA and CDR2 is YSLEER in the germline V gene. The DNA for the CDR3 is TGCGCCAGCAGCCAAGCAGGGATTAACACTGAAGCTTTCTTT. Its translation is CASSQAGINTEAFF.

V usage is TRBV7-6 and J usage is TRBJ2-7, with D perhaps matching TRBD2 (7 bases). The CDR3 runs 19 residues. In germline, CDR1 is SGHVS, CDR2 FNYEAQ. Between the trimmed V and J ends, which lost 1 base and 0 bases, there was a span of 22 bases. CDR3 sequence reads: CASSLVARRGGAGSYEQYF. DNA for the CDR3: TGTGCCAGCAGCTTAGTTGCACGTCGAGGGGGGGCTGGCTCCTACGAGCAGTACTTC.

This clonotype turned up a few times. The chain joins TRBV5-5 to TRBJ2-7, with D uncertain. Germline CDR1 is SGHKS and CDR2 is YYEKEE (reference sequence). V gave up 2 bases and J gave up 7 bases, with 10 bases separating them. This CDR3 has 12 residues. The DNA for the CDR3 is TGTGCCAGCAGCTTTGTCTCTCTTGAGCAGTACTTC. It is translated as CASSFVSLEQYF.

The V and J genes are TRBV7-6 and TRBJ1-2; D might be TRBD1 (5 bases). The CDR3 loop spans 14 amino acids. The germline V and J ends were trimmed by 3 bases and 4 bases, with 12 bases remaining between them. Germline CDR1 reads SGHVS; CDR2 reads FNYEAQ. The CDR3: CASSLSGGSYGYTF. For the CDR3, the DNA is TGTGCCAGCAGCTTGTCTGGGGGAAGCTATGGCTACACCTTC.

This clonotype was picked up many times. V usage is TRBV11-3 and J usage is TRBJ2-1; D might be TRBD1 or TRBD2, each matching 5 bases. The V gene lost 0 bases and the J gene lost 6 bases, with 21 bases spanning the gap. The length of the CDR3 is 18 residues. CDR1 and CDR2 from the germline V gene are SGHNT and YENEEA. CDR3 nucleotide sequence: TGTGCCAGCAGCTTAGATCCCCCCCCATTGGGGGATGGCAATGAGCAGTTCTTC. Its protein is CASSLDPPPLGDGNEQFF.

This clonotype was seen many times. This rearrangement joins TRBV7-2 to TRBJ2-3, with no clear D. The CDR3 extends over 13 amino acids. Germline CDR1 and CDR2: SGHTA and FQGNSA. V lost 3 bases and J lost 3, with 7 bases in between. The CDR3 sequence: CASSFQVTDTQYF. For the CDR3, the DNA is TGTGCCAGCAGCTTCCAAGTAACAGATACGCAGTATTTT.

The J gene is TRBJ1-5, the V gene TRBV6-6; 8 nucleotides align to TRBD1. J was trimmed by 7 bases and V by 6 bases; bases with no gene match: 8. Per germline, CDR1 MNHNY and CDR2 SVGAGI (reference sequence). The CDR3 totals 14 residues. CDR3: CASSRTGRWQPQHF. CDR3 nucleotides: TGTGCCAGCAGCCGGACAGGGAGGTGGCAGCCCCAGCATTTT.

Turning to this clonotype: One end of the junction is discordant with germline, which a read error may explain. The rearrangement uses TRBV6-6 and TRBJ2-7; TRBD1 agrees at 7 bases. The length of the CDR3 is 14 residues. CDR1 and CDR2 (germline): MNHNY, SVGAGI (reference sequence). The CDR3 DNA follows: TGTGCCAGCAGTTACGAAGGGGGCTCCCACGAGCTGTACTTC. This codes for CASSYEGGSHELYF.

This chain uses TRBV5-6 with TRBJ2-6; 7 bases are a match to TRBD2. Germline CDR1 and CDR2: SGHDT and YYEEEE. The CDR3 sequence is 17 residues long. The junction had 4 bases not matched to a gene; V was cut back by 0 bases and J by 1 base. The CDR3 is CASSLVGGTSGANVLTF. The CDR3 DNA is TGTGCCAGCAGCTTGGTGGGGGGGACTTCTGGGGCCAACGTCCTGACTTTC.

This clonotype has a handful of counts. The chain employs TRBV7-9 and TRBJ2-7; 9 bases agree with TRBD1. J lost 2 bases, V lost 5 bases, and 4 bases had no gene match. The CDR3 spans 14 residues. From germline, CDR1 is SEHNR and CDR2 FQNEAQ (reference sequence). CDR3 bases: TGTGCCAGCAGCAGGGACAGGGAACCCTACGAGCAGTACTTC. Amino acid sequence: CASSRDREPYEQYF.

This clonotype has only one observation. V usage is TRBV4-3 and J usage is TRBJ2-5; D is perhaps TRBD2 (8 bases). Germline V gene data show CDR1 as LGHNA and CDR2 as YSLEER. This CDR3 is 16 amino acids long. V was pared by 1 base and J by 5 bases, with 17 bases between. For the CDR3, the DNA is TGCGCCAGCAGCCAAGCCTCGGGGGGGGGACAGGAGACCCAGTACTTC. This codes for CASSQASGGGQETQYF.

Of note for this clonotype: One end of the junction does not line up with germline, which may come from a read error. The chain joins TRBV9 to TRBJ2-3; D remains unclear. Germline V gene data show CDR1 as SGDLS and CDR2 as YYNGEE. The CDR3 is 15 amino acids. Here the CDR3 DNA reads TGTTCCAGCTCCCCCTTAGAGTTGGGCGCAGATACGCAGTATTTT. It is translated as CSSSPLELGADTQYF.

The V and J genes are TRBV20-1 and TRBJ2-7; TRBD2 agrees at 7 bases. The germline gives CDR1 DFQATT, CDR2 SNEGSKA (reference sequence). Losses at the gene ends were 1 base for V and 7 bases for J; bases not matched to a gene: 7. This CDR3 contains 13 residues. The CDR3 sequence is CSARVRGYGEQYF. The CDR3 DNA follows: TGCAGTGCTAGAGTGCGGGGGTACGGTGAGCAGTACTTC.

This clonotype was detected a few times. The CDR3 DNA follows: TGTGCCAGTAAAATCCTACAGGGGAAACAGCCCCAGCATTTT. It encodes CASKILQGKQPQHF. The V and J genes are TRBV19 and TRBJ1-5; 7 bases map to TRBD1. V dropped 7 bases and J dropped 7; count of bases not matched to a gene: 10. The germline V gene has CDR1 LNHDA and CDR2 SQIVND (reference sequence). The CDR3 runs to 14 residues.

The chain couples TRBV7-2 to TRBJ2-5; TRBD2 agrees at 9 bases. The germline V gene has CDR1 SGHTA and CDR2 FQGNSA. This CDR3 comprises 15 residues. The V segment lost 3 bases and the J segment 5 bases; nucleotides outside the gene matches: 7. CDR3 sequence: CASSFTSGGLETQYF. The CDR3 region has the DNA TGTGCCAGCAGCTTTACCAGCGGGGGGCTTGAGACCCAGTACTTC.

This clonotype was found a few times. This chain uses TRBV12-3 or TRBV12-4 with TRBJ1-4; D might be TRBD1 (6 bases). The CDR3 contains 14 residues. The ends were cut back, 6 bases at V and 7 bases at J, with 15 bases in the middle. The CDR3 sequence: CASSRQGKVEKLFF. CDR3 DNA sequence: TGTGCCAGCAGCCGCCAGGGGAAGGTTGAAAAACTGTTTTTT.

This clonotype has only a few counts. The J gene is TRBJ2-7, the V gene TRBV6-6, with D unclear. With 0 bases removed from V and 0 bases from J, the gap between germline ends came to 6 bases. Germline assignment: CDR1 MNHNY and CDR2 SVGAGI (reference sequence). There are 14 residues in the CDR3. CDR3 protein: CASSYSRTSYEQYF. In DNA, the CDR3 is TGTGCCAGCAGTTACTCGAGGACCTCCTACGAGCAGTACTTC.